This T cell receptor (beta chain) was identified during a study of sequential checkpoint blockade in melanoma. Study-level information: Each arm's sequence ended with maintenance nivolumab.

Treatment denoted: randomized to nivolumab then ipilimumab (arm A) or the reverse (arm B). DNA-damaging chemotherapy had not been given to any patient beforehand. Sorted cells were live CD3+CD8+, lacking CD19 and CD56, from PBMCs. Clones were sequenced by immunoSEQ multiplex PCR, and TCRdb holds only the in-frame ones, with some missing. The sample contains about 7,100 clones, about 84% of which appear only once. Germline V gene data show CDR1 as LNHNV and CDR2 as YYDKDF (reference sequence). The V and J ends lost 0 bases and 6 bases respectively, with 18 bases between them. CDR3 length: 17 amino acids.

The chain couples TRBV15 to TRBJ1-5, with a tentative D call TRBD1 (5 bases). The sequence was obtained from a human donor with melanoma. Sequencing used CD8+ T cells sorted from blood (inferred from file names), obtained from a patient given nivolumab and ipilimumab in sequence. CDR3 protein: CATSRDKGQGITQPQHF. DNA of the CDR3: TGTGCCACCAGCAGAGATAAAGGGCAGGGTATAACTCAGCCCCAGCATTTT.